This entry lists 20 T cell receptor beta chains sequenced from one sample in a study of T cells in localized non-small cell lung cancer. The method was immunoSEQ multiplex PCR; TCRdb's version includes in-frame clones alone and lacks a portion of them. Of tens of thousands of clones in the sample, 84% were seen once. The sequencing here drew on peripheral blood, taken before any cancer treatment. All receptors come from a female donor of 60 years or more with stage I lung adenocarcinoma.

The V gene is TRBV27, the J gene TRBJ2-1; 8 bases line up with TRBD2. The length of the CDR3 is 14 residues. Unmatched junction bases numbered 3, after V lost 3 bases and J lost 5 bases. CDR1 is MNHEY, CDR2 SMNVEV, per germline (reference sequence). DNA of the CDR3: TGTGCCAGCAGTTTCGGGCGGGGGGACAATGAGCAGTTCTTC. It yields the protein CASSFGRGDNEQFF.

This chain connects TRBV5-1 to TRBJ1-3; TRBD1 agrees at 8 bases. V trimming: 4 bases; J trimming: 2 bases; junction bases outside the gene matches: 11. In germline, CDR1 is SGHRS, CDR2 YFSETQ. This CDR3 spans 17 amino acids. This chain's CDR3 is CASSAGQGNRPGNTIYF. As DNA, the CDR3 is TGCGCCAGCAGCGCTGGACAGGGTAATCGTCCTGGAAACACCATATATTTT.

This chain connects TRBV23-1 to TRBJ2-7, with D maybe TRBD1 (6 bases). Being an ORF, TRBV23-1 has a function that is uncertain. The CDR3 spans 12 residues. V lost 4 bases and J lost 5, with 9 bases in between. The CDR3 protein is CASSPRGNEQYF. Here the CDR3 DNA reads TGCGCCAGCAGTCCCAGGGGCAACGAGCAGTACTTC.

The chain links TRBV19 to TRBJ2-2; D may correspond to TRBD1 or TRBD2 (5 bases each). The V gene's germline CDR1 is LNHDA and CDR2 SQIVND (reference sequence). The CDR3 runs to 16 residues. Trimming cost V 6 bases and J 6 bases, with 20 bases left between them. In nucleotides, the CDR3 is TGTGCCAGTAGCCCGGGGACCCCGGGTCCCCCCGGGGAGCTGTTTTTT. It is translated as CASSPGTPGPPGELFF.

The V gene is TRBV9, the J gene TRBJ2-3; 12 bases match TRBD2. Germline V gives CDR1 SGDLS, CDR2 YYNGEE. Trimming removed 4 bases from V and 3 bases from J; junction bases left unmatched: 3. The CDR3 extends over 15 amino acids. CDR3 residues: CASSSGTSGTDTQYF. Here the CDR3 DNA reads TGTGCCAGCAGCTCAGGGACTAGCGGGACAGATACGCAGTATTTT.

V usage is TRBV18 and J usage is TRBJ1-1; 7 bases match TRBD1. The junction had 12 bases not matched to a gene; V was cut back by 4 bases and J by 10 bases. Germline loops: CDR1 KGHSH, CDR2 LQKENI. There are 14 residues in the CDR3. CDR3 residues: CASSLSPRQGGAFF. In DNA form, the CDR3 reads TGTGCCAGCTCACTCAGCCCTCGACAGGGAGGAGCTTTCTTT.

This chain's CDR3 is CASKWGQTAYEQYF. In DNA, the CDR3 is TGTGCCAGCAAGTGGGGACAGACCGCCTACGAGCAGTACTTC. The V gene is TRBV6-5, the J gene TRBJ2-7; 7 nucleotides agree with TRBD1. CDR3 size: 14 residues. Losses at the gene ends were 7 bases for V and 2 bases for J; bases not matched to a gene: 8. CDR1 and CDR2 (germline): MNHEY, SVGAGI.

The J gene is TRBJ1-1, the V gene TRBV28; 10 nucleotides align to TRBD1. The CDR3 consists of 15 residues. Germline trimming cut 8 bases from V and 9 bases from J; bases unmatched to any gene: 15. Germline assignment: CDR1 MDHEN and CDR2 SYDVKM. The CDR3 nucleotides are TGTGCCAGCCCTGGGTCCGGGACAGGGGCTATGAAAGCTTTCTTT. Residues: CASPGSGTGAMKAFF.

The chain recombines TRBV5-4 with TRBJ1-2; D may be TRBD1 (5 bases). From germline, CDR1 is SGHNT and CDR2 YYREEE (reference sequence). This CDR3 region has 15 residues. The V end lost 4 bases, the J end lost 8 bases, and 21 bases lay between the germline ends. In DNA form, the CDR3 reads TGTGCCAGCAGCGCAGACGGACACAGTCGGGTAGGCTACACCTTC. As protein: CASSADGHSRVGYTF.

The rearrangement joins TRBV7-6 to TRBJ2-6; either TRBD1 or TRBD2 may fit D (5 bases each). V gave up 1 base and J gave up 4 bases, with 20 bases separating them. The CDR3 has 19 residues. The V gene's germline CDR1 is SGHVS and CDR2 FNYEAQ. The CDR3 is CASSLVGALDALGANVLTF. CDR3 nucleotide sequence: TGTGCCAGCAGCTTAGTCGGGGCGCTGGACGCTCTGGGGGCCAACGTCCTGACTTTC.

This clone appeared a few times. This chain links TRBV7-3 with TRBJ2-5; D possibly corresponds to TRBD1 (5 bases). CDR1 SGHTA and CDR2 FQGTGA come from the germline V gene. Trimming shortened V by 6 bases and J by 2 bases, and 10 bases separated the two germline ends. This CDR3 has 13 residues. The CDR3 region is CASRPTGQETQYF. The CDR3 nucleotides read TGTGCCAGCAGACCAACAGGACAAGAGACCCAGTACTTC.

This sequence joins TRBV12-5 and TRBJ1-5; perhaps TRBD1 as D (6 bases). Germline lookup yields CDR1 LGHNT and CDR2 FRNRAP. This CDR3 is 13 amino acids long. V was clipped by 2 bases and J by 5 bases, with 7 bases between them. The CDR3 sequence: CASGLRGDQPQHF. The CDR3 coding sequence is TGTGCTAGTGGTTTGAGGGGGGATCAGCCCCAGCATTTT.

The J gene is TRBJ1-3, the V gene TRBV6-5; the D is unclear. CDR1 is MNHEY, CDR2 SVGAGI, per germline. The V and J ends lost 7 bases and 0 bases respectively, with 10 bases between them. The CDR3 has 14 amino acids. The CDR3 nucleotides are TGTGCCAGCAAGACGGACTTCTCTGGAAACACCATATATTTT. Translated: CASKTDFSGNTIYF.

The V call is TRBV14, the J call TRBJ1-2; D is perhaps TRBD1 (6 bases). Per the germline V gene, CDR1 is SGHDN and CDR2 is FVKESK. Deletions cut 0 bases from V and 7 bases from J, with 15 bases between. The CDR3 spans 15 residues. The CDR3 DNA follows: TGTGCCAGCAGCCAAGACAGGGGATCTCTCCCTGGCTACACCTTC. Protein sequence: CASSQDRGSLPGYTF. Full variable domain (outside the CDR3, taken from reference TRBV14 and TRBJ1-2): EAGVTQFPSHSVIEKGQTVTLRCDPISGHDNLYWYRRVMGKEIKFLLHFVKESKQDESGMPNNRFLAERTGGTYSTLKVQPAELEDSGVYFCASSQDRGSLPGYTFGSGTRLTVV.

The chain uses TRBV19 and TRBJ1-5; TRBD1 aligns across 7 bases. V was clipped by 1 base and J by 4 bases; unmatched bases: 7. Germline assignment: CDR1 LNHDA and CDR2 SQIVND (reference sequence). The CDR3 totals 16 residues. The CDR3 DNA follows: TGTGCCAGTAGTATAGTTGGGAGGGGACAGAATCAGCCCCAGCATTTT. Translating gives CASSIVGRGQNQPQHF.

The chain is built from TRBV30 and TRBJ2-7; a possible D gene is TRBD1 (6 bases). The germline V and J ends were trimmed by 1 base and 4 bases, with 14 bases remaining between them. The CDR3 length is 14 residues. The germline gives CDR1 GTSNPN, CDR2 SVGIG (reference sequence). The DNA for the CDR3 is TGTGCCTGGAGTGAAGGACAGCTGCAATACGAGCAGTACTTC. Protein sequence: CAWSEGQLQYEQYF.

The chain employs TRBV6-1 and TRBJ1-1; the match to TRBD1 covers 10 bases. The CDR3 is 14 residues long. V dropped 4 bases and J dropped 3; count of bases not matched to a gene: 2. Germline V gives CDR1 MNHNS, CDR2 SASEGT. CDR3 bases: TGTGCCAGCAGTGTGGACAGGGGGGACACTGAAGCTTTCTTT. Its translation: CASSVDRGDTEAFF.

The chain joins TRBV14 to TRBJ2-5, with D perhaps TRBD1 or TRBD2 (6 bases each). Trimming took 6 bases from V and 5 from J, leaving 22 bases between them. The length of the CDR3 is 16 residues. From germline, CDR1 is SGHDN and CDR2 FVKESK. CDR3: CASSHWGAGARETQYF. The CDR3 DNA is TGTGCCAGCAGTCACTGGGGGGCAGGGGCCCGGGAGACCCAGTACTTC.

This clone has only a few counts. The rearrangement uses TRBV28 and TRBJ1-2; D unclear. The CDR3 totals 12 residues. V was trimmed by 6 bases and J by 1 base, leaving 6 bases between them. Germline values: CDR1 MDHEN, CDR2 SYDVKM. The CDR3 nucleotides read TGTGCCAGCAGCAGCGTTAACTATGGCTACACCTTC. It yields the protein CASSSVNYGYTF.

The V and J genes are TRBV5-6 and TRBJ2-3, with TRBD1 as a possible D gene (6 bases). The CDR3 has 14 amino acids. Between the trimmed V and J ends, which lost 1 base and 5 bases, there was a span of 11 bases. Germline CDR1 SGHDT, CDR2 YYEEEE. CDR3 sequence reads: CASSLLGAVDTQYF. The CDR3 region has the DNA TGTGCCAGCAGCTTGTTGGGGGCTGTAGATACGCAGTATTTT.